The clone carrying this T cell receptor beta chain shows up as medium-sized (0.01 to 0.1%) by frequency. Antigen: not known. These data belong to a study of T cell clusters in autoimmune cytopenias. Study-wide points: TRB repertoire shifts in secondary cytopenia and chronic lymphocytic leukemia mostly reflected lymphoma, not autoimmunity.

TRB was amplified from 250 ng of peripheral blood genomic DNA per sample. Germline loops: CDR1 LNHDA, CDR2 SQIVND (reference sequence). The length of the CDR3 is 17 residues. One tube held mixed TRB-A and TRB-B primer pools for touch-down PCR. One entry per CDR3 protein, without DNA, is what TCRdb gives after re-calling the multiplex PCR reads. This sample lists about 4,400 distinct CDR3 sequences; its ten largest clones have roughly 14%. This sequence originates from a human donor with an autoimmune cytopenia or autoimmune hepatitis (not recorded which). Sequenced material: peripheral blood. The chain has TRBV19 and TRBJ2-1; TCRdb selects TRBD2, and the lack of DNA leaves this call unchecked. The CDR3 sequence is CASSIGLLAGAFNEQFF.